This T cell receptor beta chain originates from a study of cytomegalovirus exposure and HLA in healthy donors. On the study more broadly: About 180 million T cells yielded around 120 million unique TCR beta sequences in earlier analysis. Overall study results and limits: In most subjects, TCR beta sequences reportedly gave accurate predictions of HLA-A and HLA-B alleles. Some V segments (TRBV6-2 and TRBV6-3 among them) were excluded as indistinguishable.

PCR involved 60 Vbeta and 13 Jbeta primers. Clones were read by immunoSEQ multiplex PCR, and TCRdb kept only the in-frame ones, dropping some. Here the sample spans over 110,000 clones, approximately 84% being singletons. The CDR3 has 14 amino acids. After removal of 1 base from V and 7 bases from J, the junction contained 8 bases not matched to a gene. From germline, CDR1 is SQVTM and CDR2 ANQGSEA. A word on this clone: The antigen remains undetermined.

Material: PBMCs. The source of this sequence is a woman aged 55-70 years in good health and CMV-seropositive. The gene calls are TRBV29-1 and TRBJ2-3; the match to TRBD2 covers 7 bases. CDR3 DNA: TGCAGCGTTGAAGGAGGTCTAGCGGCGCATACGCAGTATTTT. As protein: CSVEGGLAAHTQYF.